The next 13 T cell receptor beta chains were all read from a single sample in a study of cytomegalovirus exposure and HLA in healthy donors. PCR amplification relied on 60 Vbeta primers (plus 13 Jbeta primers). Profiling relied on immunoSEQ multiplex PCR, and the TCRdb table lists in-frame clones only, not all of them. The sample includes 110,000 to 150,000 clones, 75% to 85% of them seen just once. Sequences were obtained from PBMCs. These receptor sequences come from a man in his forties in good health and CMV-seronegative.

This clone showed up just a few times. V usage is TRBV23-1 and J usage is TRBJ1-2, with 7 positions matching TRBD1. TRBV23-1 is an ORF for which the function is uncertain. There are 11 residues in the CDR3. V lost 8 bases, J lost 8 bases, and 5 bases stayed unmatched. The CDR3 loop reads CASGTARGYTF. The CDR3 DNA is TGCGCCAGCGGGACAGCAAGAGGCTACACCTTC.

The CDR3 bases are TGTGCCAGCAGCCAATCCGGGACAGGAGGTTCAAATCAGCCCCAGCATTTT. It encodes CASSQSGTGGSNQPQHF. J is TRBJ1-5 and V is TRBV4-2; 8 positions agree with TRBD1. V gave up 2 bases and J gave up 4 bases; unmatched junction bases: 10. This CDR3 is 17 amino acids long. Germline values: CDR1 LGHNA, CDR2 YNFKEQ.

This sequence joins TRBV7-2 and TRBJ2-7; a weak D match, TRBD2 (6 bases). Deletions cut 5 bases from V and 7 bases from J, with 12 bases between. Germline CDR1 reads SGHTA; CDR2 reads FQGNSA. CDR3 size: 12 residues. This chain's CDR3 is CASSPGAGEQYF. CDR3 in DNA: TGTGCCAGCAGCCCCGGGGCGGGGGAGCAGTACTTC.

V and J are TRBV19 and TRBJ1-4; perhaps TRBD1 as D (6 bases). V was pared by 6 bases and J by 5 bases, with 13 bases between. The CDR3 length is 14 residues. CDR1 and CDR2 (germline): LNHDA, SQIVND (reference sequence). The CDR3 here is CASRHRDNNEKLFF. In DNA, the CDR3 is TGTGCCAGTAGGCACCGGGACAACAATGAAAAACTGTTTTTT.

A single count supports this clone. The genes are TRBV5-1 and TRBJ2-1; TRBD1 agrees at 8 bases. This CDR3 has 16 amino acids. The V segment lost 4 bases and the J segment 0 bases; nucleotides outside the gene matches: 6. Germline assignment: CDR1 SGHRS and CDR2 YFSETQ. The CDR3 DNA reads TGCGCCAGCAGCGGGACGGACAGGGCCTCCTACAATGAGCAGTTCTTC. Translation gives CASSGTDRASYNEQFF.

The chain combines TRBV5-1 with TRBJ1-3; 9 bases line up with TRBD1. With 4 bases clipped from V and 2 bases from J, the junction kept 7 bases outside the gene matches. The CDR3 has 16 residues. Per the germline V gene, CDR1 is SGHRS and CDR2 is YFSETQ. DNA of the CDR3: TGCGCCAGCAGCGGCGGGACAGGGAGTACTGGAAACACCATATATTTT. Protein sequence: CASSGGTGSTGNTIYF.

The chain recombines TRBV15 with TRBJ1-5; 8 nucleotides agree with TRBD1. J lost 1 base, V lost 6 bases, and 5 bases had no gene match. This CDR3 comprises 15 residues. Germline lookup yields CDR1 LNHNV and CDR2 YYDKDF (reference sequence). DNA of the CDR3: TGTGCCACCAGTTTCGGACAGGGAAGCAATCAGCCCCAGCATTTT. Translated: CATSFGQGSNQPQHF.

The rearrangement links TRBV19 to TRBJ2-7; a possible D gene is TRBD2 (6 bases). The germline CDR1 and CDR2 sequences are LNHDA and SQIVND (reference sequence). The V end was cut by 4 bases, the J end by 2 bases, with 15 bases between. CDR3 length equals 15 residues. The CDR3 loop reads CASSKVGTFTYEQYF. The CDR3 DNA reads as TGTGCCAGTAGTAAGGTAGGGACTTTCACCTACGAGCAGTACTTC.

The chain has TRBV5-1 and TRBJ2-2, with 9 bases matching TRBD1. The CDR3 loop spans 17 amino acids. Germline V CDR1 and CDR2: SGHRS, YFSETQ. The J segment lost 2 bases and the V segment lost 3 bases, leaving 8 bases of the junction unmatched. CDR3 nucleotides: TGCGCCAGCAGCTGGGATTGGGGACAGGGTAACACCGGGGAGCTGTTTTTT. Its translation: CASSWDWGQGNTGELFF.

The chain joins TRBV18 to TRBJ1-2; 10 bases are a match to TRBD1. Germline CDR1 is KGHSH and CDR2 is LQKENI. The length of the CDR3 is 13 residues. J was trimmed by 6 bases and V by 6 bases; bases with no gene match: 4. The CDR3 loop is CASSAGTGDGYTF. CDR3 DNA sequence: TGTGCCAGCTCGGCCGGGACAGGGGATGGCTACACCTTC.

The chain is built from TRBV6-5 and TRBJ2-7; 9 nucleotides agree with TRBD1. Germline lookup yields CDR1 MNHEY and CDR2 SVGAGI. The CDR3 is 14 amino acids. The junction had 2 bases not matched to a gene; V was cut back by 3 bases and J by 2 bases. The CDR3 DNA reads TGTGCCAGCAGTTATCGGGACAGGGCCTACGAGCAGTACTTC. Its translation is CASSYRDRAYEQYF.

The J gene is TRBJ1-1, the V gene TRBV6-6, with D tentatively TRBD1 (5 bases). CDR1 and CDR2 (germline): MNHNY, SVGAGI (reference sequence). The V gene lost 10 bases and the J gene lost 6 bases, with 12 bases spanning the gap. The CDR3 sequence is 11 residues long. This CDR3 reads CATRGRAEAFF. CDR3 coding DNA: TGTGCCACTAGGGGAAGGGCTGAAGCTTTCTTT.

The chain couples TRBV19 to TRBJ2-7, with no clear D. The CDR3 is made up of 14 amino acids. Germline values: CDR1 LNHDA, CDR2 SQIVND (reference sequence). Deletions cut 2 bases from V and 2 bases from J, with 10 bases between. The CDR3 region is CASSINTQAYEQYF. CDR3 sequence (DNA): TGTGCCAGTAGTATAAACACCCAGGCCTACGAGCAGTACTTC.